The 15 T cell receptor beta chains presented below share a single source sample, sequenced in a study of shared clonotypes between healthy human individuals (dated by TCRdb to 2020 to 2021). CD8 naive samples were obtained by positive selection for CCR7 among CD45RO-negative cells, yielding a CD45RA+CCR7+ population from which TemRA cells were excluded. The library was produced with the immunoSEQ multiplex PCR assay. Held by TCRdb, this immuneACCESS table contains in-frame sequences only and omits some clones. Under half of the omission traces to an unresolved V gene where checked; the cause of the rest is unknown. Counted in this sample were some 2.1 million clones; less than 95% of them appeared once. The ten biggest clones cover 1% to 1.3% of the sample. Sequences were obtained from naive CD8+ T cells sorted from blood. In the paper's terms, the cell subset or site label means: CD45RA+CCR7+. The receptor source for this set is a young man in good health.

With respect to this clone: The sample holds other DNA sequences that translate to the same CDR3. V usage is TRBV7-9 and J usage is TRBJ2-2; TRBD2 matches 8 bases. Germline V gene sequence: CDR1 SEHNR, CDR2 FQNEAQ (reference sequence). The CDR3 runs 14 residues. The ends lost 6 bases at V and 2 bases at J; junction bases unmatched: 2. The DNA of the CDR3 is TGTGCCAGCAGTCTAGCGGGTAACACCGGGGAGCTGTTTTTT. Translated, it gives CASSLAGNTGELFF.

The genes are TRBV11-1 and TRBJ2-7; 7 bases fit TRBD1. Per the germline V gene, CDR1 is SGHAT and CDR2 is FQDESV (reference sequence). V trimming: 2 bases; J trimming: 2 bases; junction bases outside the gene matches: 6. The CDR3 consists of 15 residues. The CDR3 coding sequence is TGTGCCAGCAGCTTATGGGACAGCCCTGCCTACGAGCAGTACTTC. This gives the protein CASSLWDSPAYEQYF. Together with reference TRBV11-1 and TRBJ2-7, the CDR3 gives the full variable domain: EAEVAQSPRYKITEKSQAVAFWCDPISGHATLYWYRQILGQGPELLVQFQDESVVDDSQLPKDRFSAERLKGVDSTLKIQPAELGDSAMYLCASSLWDSPAYEQYFGPGTRLTVT.

This clone was counted only a few times. The chain joins TRBV30 to TRBJ1-5; TRBD1 aligns across 8 bases. The CDR3 spans 16 residues. From germline, CDR1 is GTSNPN and CDR2 SVGIG (reference sequence). V trimming: 0 bases; J trimming: 6 bases; junction bases outside the gene matches: 10. The CDR3 protein is CAWSVRQGSWAQPQHF. CDR3 in DNA: TGTGCCTGGAGTGTACGACAGGGGAGTTGGGCTCAGCCCCAGCATTTT.

The chain is built from TRBV30 and TRBJ1-5; weak D call: TRBD1 (5 bases). The CDR3 covers 16 residues. V was clipped by 2 bases and J by 0 bases, with 14 bases between them. Germline-derived CDR1 and CDR2 are GTSNPN and SVGIG (reference sequence). CDR3: CAWSPTDSNSNQPQHF. For the CDR3, the DNA is TGTGCCTGGAGTCCAACAGACAGTAATAGCAATCAGCCCCAGCATTTT.

The rearrangement links TRBV10-3 to TRBJ2-3, with 12 bases lining up with TRBD2. Germline CDR1 and CDR2: ENHRY and SYGVKD. The CDR3 contains 18 residues. The V segment lost 2 bases and the J segment 0 bases; nucleotides outside the gene matches: 6. The CDR3 protein is CAISESLAGGASTDTQYF. The CDR3 DNA reads as TGTGCCATCAGTGAGAGTCTAGCGGGGGGGGCTAGCACAGATACGCAGTATTTT.

The chain combines TRBV4-1 with TRBJ2-3; D perhaps matches TRBD1 (6 bases). Trimming took off 0 bases at V and 6 bases at J, with 25 bases between the two ends. CDR1 and CDR2 (germline): MGHRA, YSYEKL. The CDR3 runs to 19 residues. CDR3 loop: CASSQESQTVLGAFDTQYF. DNA of the CDR3: TGCGCCAGCAGCCAAGAAAGCCAAACCGTCCTGGGGGCTTTCGATACGCAGTATTTT.

The chain carries TRBV29-1 and TRBJ1-2; 9 bases align to TRBD1. Germline V gene data show CDR1 as SQVTM and CDR2 as ANQGSEA. The CDR3 extends over 11 amino acids. J lost 12 bases, V lost 2 bases, and 4 bases had no gene match. CDR3 sequence (DNA): TGCAGCGTTGAACGGGACAGGGATAACACCTTC. Its translation: CSVERDRDNTF.

Here the CDR3 DNA reads TGTGCCAGCAGCTCCGTAGCGGGGGGCTCCTACGAGCAGTACTTC. Translated, it gives CASSSVAGGSYEQYF. The chain employs TRBV7-2 and TRBJ2-7, with 10 positions matching TRBD2. The CDR3 runs 15 residues. Germline loops: CDR1 SGHTA, CDR2 FQGNSA. V was clipped by 4 bases and J by 0 bases; unmatched bases: 3. The full variable domain, in which reference TRBV7-2 and TRBJ2-7 provide the parts outside the CDR3, is GAGVSQSPSNKVTEKGKDVELRCDPISGHTALYWYRQSLGQGLEFLIYFQGNSAPDKSGLPSDRFSAERTGGSVSTLTIQRTQQEDSAVYLCASSSVAGGSYEQYFGPGTRLTVT.

The rearrangement uses TRBV6-1 and TRBJ2-2; D call uncertain. This CDR3 has 15 residues. The ends were cut back, 2 bases at V and 7 bases at J, with 14 bases in the middle. CDR1 and CDR2 (germline): MNHNS, SASEGT. The CDR3 loop is CASSELGPEVGELFF. The CDR3 bases are TGTGCCAGCAGTGAACTTGGGCCTGAGGTCGGGGAGCTGTTTTTT.

For the CDR3, the DNA is TGTGCCAGCAGTTACTTCACGTCTGGGCAGCCCCAGCATTTT. Its protein product is CASSYFTSGQPQHF. The rearrangement uses TRBV6-5 and TRBJ1-5, with no clear D. V shed 1 base and J shed 7 bases, with 11 bases lying between them. From germline, CDR1 is MNHEY and CDR2 SVGAGI. This CDR3 is 14 amino acids long.

The chain is built from TRBV30 and TRBJ1-2; possible D gene TRBD1, 5 bases. Per the germline V gene, CDR1 is GTSNPN and CDR2 is SVGIG (reference sequence). This CDR3 region has 13 residues. The V end lost 3 bases, the J end lost 4 bases, and 12 bases lay between the germline ends. CDR3 sequence reads: CAWSPVGGYGYTF. The CDR3 DNA follows: TGTGCCTGGAGCCCCGTTGGGGGCTATGGCTACACCTTC.

About this clone: The same CDR3 also results from other DNA sequences found in this sample. The chain carries TRBV4-1 and TRBJ2-7, with 8 bases that match TRBD1. The CDR3 has 15 residues. CDR1 MGHRA and CDR2 YSYEKL come from the germline V gene. Trimming took 0 bases from V and 2 from J; bases not matched to a gene: 3. This CDR3 is CASSQEGQGPYEQYF. CDR3 sequence (DNA): TGCGCCAGCAGCCAAGAAGGACAGGGTCCCTACGAGCAGTACTTC.

The chain combines TRBV6-1 with TRBJ1-6, with TRBD1 identical over 9 bases. V shed 2 bases, J shed 0 bases, and the junction held 14 bases outside the gene matches. The CDR3 loop spans 21 amino acids. Germline V gene lookup returns CDR1 MNHNS and CDR2 SASEGT. The CDR3: CASSEWTHWDREHSYNSPLHF. CDR3 nucleotides: TGTGCCAGCAGTGAATGGACACACTGGGACAGGGAGCACTCCTATAATTCACCCCTCCACTTT.

V and J are TRBV11-2 and TRBJ2-3; the match to TRBD2 covers 7 bases. The junction had 13 bases not matched to a gene; V was cut back by 5 bases and J by 2 bases. This CDR3 is built from 17 residues. Germline V gene lookup returns CDR1 SGHAT and CDR2 FQNNGV. CDR3 residues: CASSTHHSGWNTDTQYF. Here the CDR3 DNA reads TGTGCCAGCAGCACACACCATAGCGGGTGGAACACAGATACGCAGTATTTT.

This sequence joins TRBV4-1 and TRBJ2-3, with 9 bases identical to TRBD2. This CDR3 comprises 15 residues. Germline trimming cut 5 bases from V and 4 bases from J; bases unmatched to any gene: 7. CDR1 is MGHRA, CDR2 YSYEKL, per germline. CDR3 coding DNA: TGCGCCAGCAGCTGGGCGGGGGGGCCTTCAGATACGCAGTATTTT. It encodes CASSWAGGPSDTQYF.